These 12 T cell receptor beta chains were sequenced from one sample in a study of T-cell memory formation after mild COVID-19. TCRdb fed the 5' RACE reads into MiXCR, producing one record per CDR3 protein. The table shows approximately 300,000 distinct CDR3 sequences, with less than 20% occurring only once. Specimen: PBMCs or a T cell subset sorted from them (not recorded which). Source of these receptors: a young man who had mild COVID-19 (a few samples of this study predate the infection). Cell type and time point are not known.

The rearrangement links TRBV30 to TRBJ2-2; D is undetermined. Trimming removed 6 bases at V and 1 base at J, with 12 bases between. The CDR3 length is 14 residues. Germline V CDR1 and CDR2: GTSNPN, SVGIG (reference sequence). CDR3 DNA: TGTGCCTGCCCGTGGGTATTGAACACCGGGGAGCTGTTTTTT. Translated: CACPWVLNTGELFF.

This clonotype was recorded at least ten times. The chain carries TRBV5-6 and TRBJ2-3; D gene uncertain. Germline values: CDR1 SGHDT, CDR2 YYEEEE. This CDR3 is 15 amino acids long. V gave up 4 bases and J gave up 2 bases, with 14 bases separating them. For the CDR3, the DNA is TGTGCCAGCAGCCGCGGACGGACCGTCACAGATACGCAGTATTTT. This gives the protein CASSRGRTVTDTQYF.

This clonotype was observed a handful of times. The V gene is TRBV5-1, the J gene TRBJ1-4; possible D gene TRBD1, 5 bases. The CDR3 runs 16 residues. From germline, CDR1 is SGHRS and CDR2 YFSETQ. Between the trimmed V and J ends, which lost 0 bases and 3 bases, there was a span of 12 bases. CDR3 in amino acids: CASSLAARASNEKLFF. CDR3 sequence (DNA): TGCGCCAGCAGCTTGGCCGCCAGGGCCTCTAATGAAAAACTGTTTTTT.

There are a few counts of this clonotype. V usage is TRBV6-5 and J usage is TRBJ2-1; D unresolved. Trimming cost V 5 bases and J 5 bases, with 16 bases left between them. Germline V CDR1 and CDR2: MNHEY, SVGAGI. The CDR3 extends over 15 amino acids. CDR3 region: CASSVNLDGDNEQFF. CDR3 DNA: TGTGCCAGCAGTGTGAACCTCGACGGAGACAATGAGCAGTTCTTC.

The CDR3 loop is CSASDRANQPQHF. CDR3 nucleotides: TGCAGTGCTAGTGACAGGGCAAATCAGCCCCAGCATTTT. The V call is TRBV20-1, the J call TRBJ1-5; 7 positions match TRBD1. This CDR3 has 13 residues. Germline V gives CDR1 DFQATT, CDR2 SNEGSKA (reference sequence). J gave up 4 bases and V 3 bases, and 3 bases lay outside the gene matches.

This rearrangement joins TRBV7-9 to TRBJ2-3; no definite D call. Per germline, CDR1 SEHNR and CDR2 FQNEAQ (reference sequence). Trimming shortened V by 2 bases and J by 2 bases, and 11 bases separated the two germline ends. The CDR3 sequence is 15 residues long. CDR3 sequence (DNA): TGTGCCAGCAGCTTATTGCATGGAGTCACAGATACGCAGTATTTT. Translation gives CASSLLHGVTDTQYF.

The genes are TRBV7-3 and TRBJ2-2; no clear D. Germline CDR1 reads SGHTA; CDR2 reads FQGTGA. The V end was cut by 1 base, the J end by 0 bases, with 9 bases between. The CDR3 loop spans 16 amino acids. The CDR3 is CASSLSFETNTGELFF. CDR3 nucleotide sequence: TGTGCCAGCAGCTTAAGTTTTGAAACGAACACCGGGGAGCTGTTTTTT.

The rearrangement joins TRBV12-3 or TRBV12-4 to TRBJ1-1; no reliable D call. The CDR3 length is 13 residues. V lost 6 bases and J lost 0, with 8 bases in between. CDR3 amino acids: CASRRAVNTEAFF. CDR3 DNA sequence: TGTGCCAGCAGACGGGCCGTGAACACTGAAGCTTTCTTT.

The chain employs TRBV7-9 and TRBJ2-1, with 9 positions matching TRBD1. This CDR3 comprises 15 residues. V trimming: 5 bases; J trimming: 9 bases; junction bases outside the gene matches: 11. CDR1 and CDR2 (germline): SEHNR, FQNEAQ (reference sequence). The CDR3 here is CASSPRGTGFGEQFF. The CDR3 DNA sequence: TGTGCCAGCAGCCCCCGGGGGACAGGGTTCGGTGAGCAGTTCTTC.

The table lists this clonotype with a few counts. The V call is TRBV4-1, the J call TRBJ2-4; the D call may be TRBD1 or TRBD2 (6 bases each). The CDR3 length is 16 residues. The germline CDR1 and CDR2 sequences are MGHRA and YSYEKL. V lost 2 bases, J lost 2 bases, and 13 bases lay in between. The CDR3 reads CASSQPGRGPKNIQYF. In DNA form, the CDR3 reads TGCGCCAGCAGCCAACCGGGACGGGGGCCCAAAAACATTCAGTACTTC.

The rearrangement uses TRBV5-4 and TRBJ2-3; D is undetermined. This CDR3 contains 13 residues. The germline gives CDR1 SGHNT, CDR2 YYREEE (reference sequence). Trimming took 5 bases from V and 8 from J, leaving 15 bases between them. This chain's CDR3 is CASSSRPLVTQYF. CDR3 bases: TGTGCCAGCAGTTCCCGACCCCTTGTTACGCAGTATTTT. Based on the CDR3 plus reference TRBV5-4 and TRBJ2-3, the full variable domain is ETGVTQSPTHLIKTRGQQVTLRCSSQSGHNTVSWYQQALGQGPQFIFQYYREEENGRGNFPPRFSGLQFPNYSSELNVNALELDDSALYLCASSSRPLVTQYFGPGTRLTVL.

This clonotype was counted only a few times. The rearrangement links TRBV20-1 to TRBJ2-1; D not certain. Trimming took off 2 bases at V and 4 bases at J, with 3 bases between the two ends. The CDR3 loop spans 11 amino acids. Germline V gene sequence: CDR1 DFQATT, CDR2 SNEGSKA (reference sequence). CDR3 sequence (DNA): TGCAGTGCTAGACCTTACAATGAGCAGTTCTTC. Translating gives CSARPYNEQFF.